This T cell receptor beta chain appears in the sequencing data of a study of control samples from healthy donors and cancer patients. Libraries were prepared by immunoSEQ multiplex PCR; TCRdb keeps only in-frame clonotypes and omits some of them. The table has 150,000 or so clones, around 90% seen once. The sample consisted of blood. The TCR originated in a man between 25 and 39 years old in good health.

CDR3 sequence: CASSGWTPPTYEQYF. Here the CDR3 DNA reads TGTGCCAGCAGCGGATGGACACCACCTACTTACGAGCAGTACTTC. The chain has TRBV7-9 and TRBJ2-7, with D possibly TRBD1 on 5 matching bases. CDR3 size: 15 residues. Trimming took off 5 bases at V and 4 bases at J, with 18 bases between the two ends. CDR1 is SEHNR, CDR2 FQNEAQ, per germline (reference sequence).